These T cell receptor beta chains were read from a single sample in a study of blood T cells in healthy people across ages. Each CDR3 protein is one row after TCRdb ran MiXCR on the 5' RACE reads. The data hold 950,000 to 1,200,000 distinct CDR3 sequences, with roughly two fifths observed a single time. Sequences were obtained from blood. These receptors all come from a man in his late teens or twenties in good health. CDR3s include the opening cysteine and the closing phenylalanine or tryptophan. Each record gives: clone size, J gene, V gene, D gene, CDR3 DNA, CDR3 protein. D genes are given only for firm matches. Rows may omit the clone size; those that give it use once, few, many or a size class.

>once|TRBJ2-7|TRBV20-1|TRBD2
TGCAGTGCTAGGTCGACTAGCGGGGCCAATGAGCAGTACTTC
CSARSTSGANEQYF
>few|TRBJ2-1|TRBV28|TRBD1
TGTGCCAGCAGTGGACAGGGGGGGATCGATGAGCAGTTCTTC
CASSGQGGIDEQFF
>few|TRBJ1-1|TRBV4-1|TRBD1
TGCGCCAGCAGCAGGAGTAACAGGGGTACTGAAGCTTTCTTT
CASSRSNRGTEAFF
>few|TRBJ1-6|TRBV9|.
TGTGCCAGCAGCGTCGGCAGGGACTATAATTCACCCCTCCACTTT
CASSVGRDYNSPLHF
>many|TRBJ2-7|TRBV29-1|.
TGCAGCGTTGAGGTGTCCCCGAGCTCCTACGAGCAGTACTTC
CSVEVSPSSYEQYF
>.|TRBJ1-1|TRBV7-3|.
TGTGCCAGCAGCTCGGGAACGGGCACTGAAGCTTTCTTT
CASSSGTGTEAFF
>.|TRBJ1-2|TRBV20-1|.
TGCAGTGCTAGTTGGCAGGGAGACCGTGGCTACACCTTC
CSASWQGDRGYTF
>.|TRBJ2-7|TRBV27|.
TGTGCCAGCAGTTCTTACCGGGAGCAGTACTTC
CASSSYREQYF
>.|TRBJ2-7|TRBV6-6|TRBD1
TGTGCCAGTAAGTCGGACAGGGGGCGATTCGAGCAGTACTTC
CASKSDRGRFEQYF
>.|TRBJ2-1|TRBV4-3|TRBD2
TGCGCCAGCAGCCAGTCGACTAGCGGGTACAATGAGCAGTTCTTC
CASSQSTSGYNEQFF
>.|TRBJ2-1|TRBV7-2|TRBD2
TGTGCCAGCAGCTCAGCTTGGCGGGGGGGCTACAATGAGCAGTTCTTC
CASSSAWRGGYNEQFF
>few|TRBJ1-4|TRBV7-2|.
TGTGCCAGCAGCTTAACGGGGAAAAATGAAAAACTGTTTTTT
CASSLTGKNEKLFF
>.|TRBJ1-5|TRBV7-2|.
TGTGCCAGCAGCTCAGAAGGGCGGCTCAATCAGCCCCAGCATTTT
CASSSEGRLNQPQHF
>few|TRBJ2-7|TRBV2|TRBD1
TGTGCCAGCAGGCCAGAGACAGGGAGAATTCACGAGCAGTACTTC
CASRPETGRIHEQYF
>many|TRBJ1-6|TRBV4-3|.
TGCGCCAGCAGCCAAGAAAAGGGATGGGTTTGTTCACCCCTCCACTTT
CASSQEKGWVCSPLHF
>.|TRBJ2-7|TRBV12-3/TRBV12-4|.
TGTGCCAGCAGTTTAGCGGACGGGGTCCTTAGCTCCTACGAGCAGTACTTC
CASSLADGVLSSYEQYF
>.|TRBJ2-1|TRBV6-1|.
TGTGCCAGCAGTGAAGTCAGGGGCCTGTACAATGAGCAGTTCTTC
CASSEVRGLYNEQFF
>.|TRBJ2-7|TRBV6-2/TRBV6-3|TRBD2
TGTGCCAGCAGTTACTCGCCGCGGGGGGGCCTTTACTCCTACGAGCAGTACTTC
CASSYSPRGGLYSYEQYF
>.|TRBJ2-1|TRBV9|.
TGTGCCAGCAGCGCCAGGGGGGTCCAGTTCTTC
CASSARGVQFF
>.|TRBJ1-2|TRBV7-2|TRBD1
TGTGCCAGCAGCCCCGAAGGGGGCGCTAACTATGGCTACACCTTC
CASSPEGGANYGYTF
>.|TRBJ1-1|TRBV6-2/TRBV6-3|.
TGTGCCAGCAAAAAGGCACAGATGAACACTGAAGCTTTCTTT
CASKKAQMNTEAFF
>.|TRBJ1-1|TRBV6-5|TRBD1
TGTGCCAGCAGTGATCACCTCCGGGACAGGGTGTCTTTCTTT
CASSDHLRDRVSFF
>.|TRBJ2-3|TRBV6-5|.
TGTGCCAGCAGGGACCTCACAGATACGCGGTATTTT
CASRDLTDTRYF
>.|TRBJ1-2|TRBV5-1|TRBD1
TGCGCCAGCAGCCTTGTCGGACAGGGACCGGATAATGGCTACACCTTC
CASSLVGQGPDNGYTF
>.|TRBJ2-3|TRBV7-2|.
TGTGCCAGCAGCTTAACTCTGCCCCAAGATACGCAGTATTTT
CASSLTLPQDTQYF
>.|TRBJ2-7|TRBV21-1|.
TGTGCCGGCAGCAAGGACCCTATTTACTACGAGCAGTACTTC
CAGSKDPIYYEQYF
>.|TRBJ2-5|TRBV4-3|.
TGCGCCAGCAGCCAAGATCTACAGAAAGAGACCCAGTACTTC
CASSQDLQKETQYF
>few|TRBJ2-3|TRBV5-1|TRBD2
TGCGCCAGCAGCTTGGATGCGGGGGACAGCACAGATACGCAGTATTTT
CASSLDAGDSTDTQYF
>many|TRBJ2-3|TRBV4-3|.
TGCGCCAGCAGCCAAGACGTGGGAGGTACGCAGTATTTT
CASSQDVGGTQYF
>few|TRBJ2-3|TRBV28|.
TGTGCCAGCAGAAAACAGTCGACAGATACGCAGTATTTT
CASRKQSTDTQYF
>few|TRBJ2-4|TRBV5-1|TRBD2
TGCGCCAGCAGTGAACGGACTAGCCTAGATAGGGTCAAAAACATTCAGTACTTC
CASSERTSLDRVKNIQYF
>.|TRBJ1-4|TRBV5-4|.
TGTGCCAGCAGCGCGATACCGGGCCATGAATCTAATGAAAAACTGTTTTTT
CASSAIPGHESNEKLFF
>few|TRBJ2-1|TRBV5-1|.
TGCGCCAGCAGCTTGGTTTGGGAGAGCTCCTACAATGAGCAGTTCTTC
CASSLVWESSYNEQFF
>few|TRBJ2-1|TRBV21-1|.
TGTGCCAGCAGCAAAGACCCAAAGGTAGCGGGGGGGCCAAATGAGCAGTTCTTC
CASSKDPKVAGGPNEQFF
>.|TRBJ1-4|TRBV4-1|.
TGCGCCAGCAGCCAGATCCAAGCAGGGCTATACGAAAAACTGTTTTTT
CASSQIQAGLYEKLFF
>few|TRBJ1-1|TRBV4-1|.
TGCGCCAGCAGCCAGCCCCGGGACACCGAGACGAACACTGAAGCTTTCTTT
CASSQPRDTETNTEAFF
>once|TRBJ2-1|TRBV7-3|.
TGTGCCAGCAGCGTAAGGGGACTCAGCAATGAGCAGTTCTTC
CASSVRGLSNEQFF
>.|TRBJ2-2|TRBV29-1|TRBD2
TGCAGCGTCCGGACTAGCGGGGTAACCGGGGAGCTGTTTTTT
CSVRTSGVTGELFF
>many|TRBJ2-1|TRBV13|TRBD2
TGTGCCAGCAGCCTAACTAGCGGGGGCTCCTACAATGAGCAGTTCTTC
CASSLTSGGSYNEQFF
>.|TRBJ1-1|TRBV29-1|.
TGCAGCGTTGAAGGCCTGAACACTGAAGCTTTCTTT
CSVEGLNTEAFF
>.|TRBJ2-1|TRBV27|TRBD2
TGTGCCAGCAGTTTAGGAGCGGGGGTTAATGAGCAGTTCTTC
CASSLGAGVNEQFF
>.|TRBJ1-1|TRBV7-9|TRBD1
TGTGCCAGCAGGCATGGGGACAGGTTTCCCAACACTGAAGCTTTCTTT
CASRHGDRFPNTEAFF
>.|TRBJ2-6|TRBV9|.
TGTGCCAGCAGCGTAGGACACCAATCTGGGGCCAACGTCGTGACTTTC
CASSVGHQSGANVVTF
>.|TRBJ2-3|TRBV20-1|.
TGCAGTGCTAGAGTCGGGGGCGGCGTCACCACGCAGTATTTT
CSARVGGGVTTQYF